This is a list of T cell receptor beta chains from one sample in a study of blood T cell repertoires in COVID-19. The repertoire was sequenced with immunoSEQ multiplex PCR; TCRdb's copy has only in-frame clones and lacks some. Among around 450,000 clones, 90% were seen once, and the ten largest hold about 0.6%. Sequencing used PBMCs or T cells enriched from blood (not recorded which). Every receptor here comes from a man aged 18 to 30 who had recovered from COVID-19. CDR3s include the opening cysteine and the closing phenylalanine or tryptophan. A D gene is named only where the DNA matches it firmly. The size of a clone is reported for some rows only, either as once, few or many, or as a class for expanded clones.

TRBJ1-1 | TRBV6-7 | NA | NA | CAGVGLFWPLNTEAFF | TGTGCCGGAGTGGGGCTATTTTGGCCCTTGAACACTGAAGCTTTCTTT
TRBJ1-2 | TRBV7-9 | once | NA | CASSGAEGIRGYTF | TGTGCCAGCAGCGGGGCAGAAGGGATCCGTGGCTACACCTTC
TRBJ2-2 | TRBV18 | NA | TRBD1 | CASSRGQADTGELFF | TGTGCCAGCTCACGGGGACAGGCAGACACCGGGGAGCTGTTTTTT
TRBJ2-3 | TRBV7-3 | once | TRBD2 | CASSPSGERSDTQYF | TGTGCCAGCAGCCCTAGCGGGGAGAGGTCAGATACGCAGTATTTT
TRBJ1-2 | TRBV6-1 | once | NA | CASSEAGRGEGYTF | TGTGCCAGCAGTGAAGCCGGCAGGGGCGAAGGCTACACCTTC
TRBJ1-2 | TRBV4-1 | once | NA | CASSQVMIGRSGYGYTF | TGCGCCAGCAGCCAAGTGATGATAGGTCGATCAGGGTATGGCTACACCTTC
TRBJ1-1 | TRBV27 | NA | NA | CASSLTGVTEAFF | TGTGCCAGCAGCCTCACGGGGGTCACTGAAGCTTTCTTT
TRBJ1-2 | TRBV19 | NA | NA | CASSIDFSGISYGYTF | TGTGCCAGTAGTATAGATTTTTCGGGGATTTCGTATGGCTACACCTTC
TRBJ2-7 | TRBV28 | NA | TRBD1 | CAHSRRQGVVEQYF | TGTGCCCACTCCCGGCGACAGGGAGTTGTCGAGCAGTACTTC
TRBJ2-5 | TRBV6-5 | NA | NA | CASSPGYQETQYF | TGTGCCAGCAGTCCAGGGTACCAAGAGACCCAGTACTTC
TRBJ2-3 | TRBV5-5 | NA | TRBD2 | CASSLGLAGITDTQYF | TGTGCCAGCAGCTTGGGGCTAGCGGGAATCACAGATACGCAGTATTTT
TRBJ1-1 | TRBV15 | NA | NA | CATSRIGSKGREAFF | TGTGCCACCAGCAGAATCGGGTCAAAAGGTAGGGAAGCTTTCTTT
TRBJ1-2 | TRBV3-1/TRBV3-2 | NA | TRBD1 | CASSPDNRGNYGYTF | TGTGCCAGCAGCCCGGACAACAGGGGCAACTATGGCTACACCTTC
TRBJ1-5 | TRBV19 | NA | NA | CASSTNRGGQPQHF | TGTGCCAGTAGTACGAATAGGGGCGGTCAGCCCCAGCATTTT
TRBJ1-4 | TRBV27 | NA | TRBD1 | CASSFLGVGQPNEKLFF | TGTGCCAGCAGTTTCTTGGGCGTGGGACAGCCTAATGAAAAACTGTTTTTT
TRBJ2-7 | TRBV5-1 | NA | NA | CASSLGTVSYEQYF | TGCGCCAGCAGCTTGGGGACTGTCTCCTACGAGCAGTACTTC
TRBJ2-5 | TRBV27 | NA | NA | CASSLSRNALQETQYF | TGTGCCAGCAGTTTATCCCGTAACGCGCTCCAAGAGACCCAGTACTTC
TRBJ2-3 | TRBV2 | once | NA | CASNSKRTDTQYF | TGTGCCAGCAATTCGAAGAGGACAGATACGCAGTATTTT
TRBJ1-5 | TRBV12-3/TRBV12-4 | NA | NA | CASSSQGRQPQHF | TGTGCCAGCAGTTCGCAGGGTCGGCAGCCCCAGCATTTT
TRBJ1-2 | TRBV5-4 | NA | TRBD1 | CASSWGDRPFGYTF | TGTGCCAGCAGCTGGGGGGACAGACCCTTTGGCTACACCTTC
TRBJ1-6 | TRBV7-3 | NA | TRBD1 | CASSFSHRGSSPLHF | TGTGCCAGCAGCTTCTCCCACAGGGGTAGCTCACCCCTCCACTTT
TRBJ2-1 | TRBV3-1/TRBV3-2 | NA | NA | CASSQVPSRQFF | TGTGCCAGCAGCCAAGTACCTAGCCGGCAGTTCTTC
TRBJ1-3 | TRBV15 | once | NA | CATSRGGQGIGNTIYF | TGTGCCACCAGCAGAGGAGGGCAGGGGATAGGAAACACCATATATTTT
TRBJ1-1 | TRBV9 | NA | TRBD1 | CASSGSNRQGAGNTEAFF | TGTGCCAGCAGCGGAAGTAACAGGCAGGGGGCCGGGAACACTGAAGCTTTCTTT
TRBJ2-7 | TRBV11-2 | few | NA | CASSLASTGVYEQYF | TGTGCCAGCAGCTTAGCCTCGACAGGAGTCTACGAGCAGTACTTC
TRBJ2-7 | TRBV4-1 | NA | NA | CASSQDLQASSYEQYF | TGCGCCAGCAGCCAAGATCTCCAGGCGAGCTCCTACGAGCAGTACTTC
TRBJ2-5 | TRBV19 | NA | TRBD1 | CASSLRGTGQETQYF | TGTGCCAGTAGTTTACGGGGGACAGGTCAAGAGACCCAGTACTTC
TRBJ2-1 | TRBV9 | NA | NA | CASSVEPSGRDEQFF | TGTGCCAGCAGCGTAGAGCCCAGCGGTCGCGATGAGCAGTTCTTC
TRBJ2-1 | TRBV19 | NA | TRBD1 | CASSPRQGWSYNEQFF | TGTGCCAGTAGTCCCCGACAGGGTTGGTCCTACAATGAGCAGTTCTTC
TRBJ2-1 | TRBV2 | NA | NA | CASGSSYNEQFF | TGTGCCAGCGGGAGTTCCTACAATGAGCAGTTCTTC
TRBJ1-4 | TRBV4-1 | once | NA | CASSEGQTTGREKLFF | TGCGCCAGCAGTGAAGGACAGACCACCGGGAGGGAAAAACTGTTTTTT
TRBJ1-2 | TRBV29-1 | NA | NA | CSVHHRPPNYGYTF | TGCAGCGTCCATCACAGGCCTCCTAACTATGGCTACACCTTC
TRBJ1-6 | TRBV2 | NA | NA | CASGQDNSPLHF | TGTGCCAGCGGGCAGGATAATTCACCCCTCCACTTT